Reported below is one TCR beta chain. The antigen it recognizes is unknown. Nothing much larger sits one base from this clone, and base qualities are not available. These data originate in a study of CD8 T cells in Susac syndrome (dated by TCRdb to between 2018 and 2021). Regarding the study in general: The study used repertoire sequencing to test whether antigen drove CD8+ T cell activation and differentiation in Susac syndrome.

Overall study outcomes, separate from this receptor: The number of individuals in the TCR sequencing and HLA analysis was acknowledged as relatively small.

Trimming removed 4 bases from V and 4 bases from J; the gene matches leave 5 bases unexplained. The germline V gene (reference sequence) specifies LGHDT as CDR1 and YNNKEL as CDR2. From the cysteine through the phenylalanine, the CDR3 covers 15 amino acids. This entry keeps only the CDR3 DNA: 45 bases, framed from base 1. Peripheral blood CD8+ and CD4+ T cells from healthy donors, Susac syndrome patients and multiple sclerosis patients were profiled by high-throughput TCR beta sequencing. Multiple sclerosis controls were treatment-naive patients with stable or active relapsing-remitting disease fulfilling revised McDonald criteria. Bulk CD8+ and CD4+ T cells were purified by magnetic negative isolation, whereas CD8+ TEMRA cells were enriched by FACS. Blood was collected in EDTA tubes and processed within 24 hours, with PBMCs isolated through density gradient centrifugation. PBMCs intended for TCR sequencing were cryopreserved in liquid nitrogen and thawed later in a water bath at 37 degrees C. The sorted or isolated CD4+, CD8+ and CD8+ TEMRA cells reached a purity of at least 90%.

RNA was extracted using the RNeasy kit, and roughly 0.45 to 1 ug of the RNA was reverse transcribed with random hexamers. TCR beta CDR3 regions were amplified with the immunoSEQ multiplex PCR assay covering 54 Vbeta and 13 Jbeta segments. PCR amplification bias was corrected by using a synthetic template baseline for primer optimization and computational correction. Regarding the original processing steps: Only productive sequences were kept, with reads annotated to V, D and J genes according to IMGT and analyzed in immunoSEQ Analyzer. Clonality was computed as one minus Shannon entropy normalized by log2 of the number of productive unique sequences. For each patient and control, public and private clones were evaluated within the 100 most prevalent clones. Clones were defined as Susac-specific if absent from the healthy and MS cohorts, from 1052 published viral clones and from other ImmuneACCESS disease sequences. TCRdb reran the public reads through fastp at Q25 and MiXCR, keeping productive beta chains. Identical CDR3 proteins give one entry, which carries the most common genes and DNA. The V and J calls reflect TCRdb's pipeline rather than the authors' work. Counted in this sample were around 200,000 distinct CDR3 sequences; roughly 95% of them appeared once. Roughly 0.095% of the sample is in the top ten clones.

The sequencing sample was made of CD4+ T cells from PBMCs. The receptor was derived from a human donor with multiple sclerosis. Rearrangement joined TRBV3-1 to TRBJ2-2; 8 bases in the junction line up with TRBD2. The bases are TGTGCCAGCAGCCCAAGCGGGGGCCCCACCGGGGAGCTGTTTTTT. Translation gives CASSPSGGPTGELFF.